The 13 T cell receptor beta chains below come from one sample, sequenced in a study of T cells in Graves' hyperthyroidism and ophthalmopathy. TCR beta CDR3 region amplification was performed from RNA transcripts. The HTBI primer set drove a first-round RT-PCR of the TCR CDR3. TCRdb passed the multiplex PCR reads through MiXCR, listing each CDR3 protein once. The sample has fewer than 650,000 distinct CDR3 sequences; about 15% are singletons. Sequencing was performed on blood. These receptors all come from a woman under 40 with Graves' hyperthyroidism that later progressed to Graves' ophthalmopathy.

Ten or more counts support this clonotype. The chain links TRBV5-1 to TRBJ1-1; tentative D call: TRBD1 (5 bases). V gave up 7 bases and J gave up 2 bases, with 12 bases separating them. This CDR3 is 13 amino acids long. Germline V CDR1 and CDR2: SGHRS, YFSETQ. This CDR3 is CASGSTVNTEAFF. The DNA for the CDR3 is TGCGCCAGCGGCTCGACAGTTAACACTGAAGCTTTCTTT.

This clonotype was observed at least ten times. The chain has TRBV5-1 and TRBJ2-3, with D possibly TRBD2 on 6 matching bases. The CDR3 is made up of 15 amino acids. Germline lookup yields CDR1 SGHRS and CDR2 YFSETQ. V shed 5 bases and J shed 2 bases, with 15 bases lying between them. CDR3 residues: CASSLGDFLTDTQYF. The DNA for the CDR3 is TGCGCCAGCAGTTTAGGGGACTTCCTCACAGATACGCAGTATTTT.

V gene TRBV6-1 combines with J gene TRBJ2-7, with D possibly being TRBD1 or TRBD2 (5 bases each). The germline V gene has CDR1 MNHNS and CDR2 SASEGT. The CDR3 covers 15 residues. V was clipped by 4 bases and J by 7 bases, with 20 bases between them. DNA of the CDR3: TGTGCCAGCAGTGTCTCCCGTGGAGCTGGGGGAGAGCAGTACTTC. It encodes CASSVSRGAGGEQYF.

The table lists this clonotype with many counts. V usage is TRBV11-3 and J usage is TRBJ1-2; 8 bases map to TRBD1. V dropped 5 bases and J dropped 4; count of bases not matched to a gene: 12. The CDR3 sequence is 16 residues long. CDR1 SGHNT and CDR2 YENEEA come from the germline V gene. CDR3 protein: CASSPRGQGSPYGYTF. The CDR3, as DNA: TGTGCCAGCAGCCCGAGAGGACAGGGTTCTCCCTATGGCTACACCTTC.

In this sample, this clonotype turned up many times. V gene TRBV10-1 combines with J gene TRBJ2-7; 9 bases fit TRBD1. V lost 3 bases, J lost 4 bases, and 4 bases stayed unmatched. CDR3 length: 14 amino acids. Germline lookup yields CDR1 WNHNN and CDR2 SYGVQD (reference sequence). This CDR3 reads CASSDKTGGYEQYF. The CDR3 nucleotides read TGCGCCAGCAGTGACAAGACAGGGGGGTACGAGCAGTACTTC.

In this sample, this clonotype turned up a few times. The genes are TRBV5-1 and TRBJ2-3; TRBD2 agrees at 7 bases. CDR1 and CDR2 from the germline V gene are SGHRS and YFSETQ. This CDR3 has 15 amino acids. Trimming took 4 bases from V and 5 from J; bases not matched to a gene: 10. The CDR3 loop reads CASSLGRAEIDTQYF. In nucleotides, the CDR3 is TGCGCCAGCAGCCTTGGGAGGGCAGAGATAGATACGCAGTATTTT.

This clonotype was detected many times. This chain uses TRBV2 with TRBJ1-4; 11 nucleotides line up with TRBD1. Germline CDR1 is SNHLY and CDR2 is FYNNEI. The CDR3 consists of 14 residues. V lost 7 bases, J lost 7 bases, and 5 bases stayed unmatched. This chain's CDR3 is CASNGQGAGEKLFF. The CDR3 DNA reads as TGTGCCAGCAATGGACAGGGGGCAGGTGAAAAACTGTTTTTT.

At least ten counts were recorded for this clonotype. The CDR3 sequence: CSVEPGGIPYEQYF. The CDR3 DNA reads TGCAGCGTTGAACCTGGCGGGATACCCTACGAGCAGTACTTC. This chain joins TRBV29-1 and TRBJ2-7, with a weak D call TRBD2 (6 bases). The CDR3 consists of 14 residues. Per the germline V gene, CDR1 is SQVTM and CDR2 is ANQGSEA. The germline V and J ends were trimmed by 2 bases and 2 bases, with 13 bases remaining between them.

There are a few counts of this clonotype. The chain recombines TRBV12-3 or TRBV12-4 with TRBJ1-6; D not resolved. The CDR3 has 14 amino acids. Between the trimmed V and J ends, which lost 4 bases and 6 bases, there was a span of 10 bases. The CDR3 DNA reads as TGTGCCAGCAGTTATTGGCAAATTAATTCACCCCTCCACTTT. It is translated as CASSYWQINSPLHF.

This clonotype was counted many times. The chain carries TRBV6-2 or TRBV6-3 and TRBJ2-7, with D perhaps TRBD2 (5 bases). The germline gives CDR1 MNHEY, CDR2 SVGEGT. The CDR3 consists of 11 residues. Trimming shortened V by 3 bases and J by 7 bases, and 7 bases separated the two germline ends. Written as DNA, the CDR3 is TGTGCCAGCAGTTATCGGAGGGAGCAGTACTTC. This encodes CASSYRREQYF.

This clonotype was seen repeatedly, ten times or more. This chain joins TRBV12-3 or TRBV12-4 and TRBJ2-7; 8 nucleotides align to TRBD2. V shed 1 base and J 6 bases; nucleotides not matched to a gene: 11. CDR3 length equals 16 residues. The CDR3 sequence: CASSLGGAGGGIEQYF. The CDR3, as DNA: TGTGCCAGCAGTTTAGGGGGTGCGGGAGGAGGGATCGAGCAGTACTTC.

Many counts were recorded for this clonotype. The genes are TRBV5-8 and TRBJ2-1, with D possibly matching TRBD2 (6 bases). Trimming removed 7 bases at V and 4 bases at J, with 15 bases between. CDR1 and CDR2 (germline): SGHTS, YDEGEE. The CDR3 has 14 residues. CDR3 bases: TGTGCCAGCGAGAGACGCGGGGTTTACAATGAGCAGTTCTTC. Translating it yields CASERRGVYNEQFF.

This rearrangement joins TRBV7-2 to TRBJ1-2, with D possibly TRBD1 on 5 matching bases. The CDR3 is made up of 15 amino acids. The germline CDR1 and CDR2 sequences are SGHTA and FQGNSA. Trimming removed 3 bases from V and 4 bases from J, with 15 bases in between. For the CDR3, the DNA is TGTGCCAGCAGCTTCTTGACGACAGTGGGCTATGGCTACACCTTC. This sequence encodes CASSFLTTVGYGYTF.